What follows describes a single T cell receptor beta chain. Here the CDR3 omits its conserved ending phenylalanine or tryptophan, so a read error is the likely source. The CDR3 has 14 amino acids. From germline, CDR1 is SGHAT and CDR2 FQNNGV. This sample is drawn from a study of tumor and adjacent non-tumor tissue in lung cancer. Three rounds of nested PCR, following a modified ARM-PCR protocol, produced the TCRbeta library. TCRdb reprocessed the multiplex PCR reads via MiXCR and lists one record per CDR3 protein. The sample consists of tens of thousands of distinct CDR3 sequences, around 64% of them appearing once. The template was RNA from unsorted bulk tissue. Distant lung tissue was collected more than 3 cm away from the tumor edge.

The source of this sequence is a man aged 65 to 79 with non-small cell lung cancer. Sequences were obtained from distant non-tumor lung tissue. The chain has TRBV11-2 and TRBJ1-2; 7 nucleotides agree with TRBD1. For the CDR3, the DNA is TGTGCCTGCAGAACAGGGGCAGGACCGTTTAGCTACACCATC. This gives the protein CACRTGAGPFSYTI.